These T cell receptor beta chains were read from a single sample in a study of CD8+ T cells in alopecia areata. Measured with immunoSEQ multiplex PCR; TCRdb has only the in-frame clones, and not every one. The profile covers about 14,000 clones, with around 50% appearing a single time and approximately 3.5% taken by the ten largest. The sequenced sample was CD4+ Tregs sorted from blood. The origin of the receptors is a human donor with alopecia areata. CDR3s include the opening cysteine and the closing phenylalanine or tryptophan. D genes are given only for firm matches. Rows may omit the clone size; those that give it use once, few, many or a size class.

D: TRBD1
size: -
J: TRBJ1-1
V: TRBV5-1
CDR3: CASSPDPGQGAAFF
DNA: TGCGCCAGCAGCCCTGATCCGGGACAGGGGGCGGCTTTCTTT

D: -
size: few
J: TRBJ2-2
V: TRBV5-1
CDR3: CASRQGSNTGELFF
DNA: TGCGCCAGCAGACAGGGTTCGAACACCGGGGAGCTGTTTTTT

D: TRBD2
size: once
J: TRBJ2-7
V: TRBV10-2
CDR3: CASSISGSSYEQYF
DNA: TGCGCCAGCAGTATTAGCGGGAGCTCCTACGAGCAGTACTTC

D: -
size: -
J: TRBJ2-1
V: TRBV5-1
CDR3: CASSLVQGGEQFF
DNA: TGCGCCAGCAGCTTGGTTCAGGGGGGTGAGCAGTTCTTC

D: TRBD2
size: -
J: TRBJ2-2
V: TRBV18
CDR3: CASSRSSGKVELFF
DNA: TGTGCCAGCTCACGCTCTAGCGGGAAAGTGGAGCTGTTTTTT

D: -
size: -
J: TRBJ2-7
V: TRBV5-1
CDR3: CASSFTSSGEQYF
DNA: TGCGCCAGCAGCTTTACTAGCTCAGGCGAGCAGTACTTC

D: -
size: -
J: TRBJ2-5
V: TRBV7-9
CDR3: CAGHQGSETQYF
DNA: TGTGCCGGCCACCAAGGATCGGAGACCCAGTACTTC

D: -
size: -
J: TRBJ2-5
V: TRBV27
CDR3: CASSRGLFGTQYF
DNA: TGTGCCAGCAGTCGCGGACTCTTTGGGACCCAGTACTTC

D: -
size: once
J: TRBJ2-5
V: TRBV29-1
CDR3: CSVEGQRGLQETQYF
DNA: TGCAGCGTTGAAGGCCAGAGGGGGTTACAAGAGACCCAGTACTTC

D: TRBD1
size: -
J: TRBJ1-2
V: TRBV28
CDR3: CASSRTGRFNYGYTF
DNA: TGTGCCAGCTCCCGGACAGGTCGTTTTAACTATGGCTACACCTTC

D: -
size: -
J: TRBJ2-7
V: TRBV2
CDR3: CASRGVVEQYF
DNA: TGTGCCAGCAGGGGGGTCGTTGAGCAGTACTTC

D: -
size: few
J: TRBJ2-5
V: TRBV28
CDR3: CASSLGSRVETQYF
DNA: TGTGCCAGCAGTTTAGGGAGCAGGGTCGAGACCCAGTACTTC

D: TRBD2
size: -
J: TRBJ2-7
V: TRBV5-1
CDR3: CASSLLAGTGEQYF
DNA: TGCGCCAGCAGCCTACTAGCGGGAACAGGCGAGCAGTACTTC

D: TRBD2
size: -
J: TRBJ2-7
V: TRBV27
CDR3: CASRRDLVGLALNEQYF
DNA: TGTGCCAGCAGACGAGACCTCGTGGGACTAGCGCTCAACGAGCAGTACTTC

D: -
size: few
J: TRBJ2-7
V: TRBV14
CDR3: CASSQASAYEQYF
DNA: TGTGCCAGCAGCCAAGCATCGGCTTACGAGCAGTACTTC

D: -
size: medium-sized
J: TRBJ1-3
V: TRBV6-1
CDR3: CASSEARSGNTIYF
DNA: TGTGCCAGCAGTGAAGCGAGGTCTGGAAACACCATATATTTT

D: -
size: few
J: TRBJ2-1
V: TRBV21-1
CDR3: CASSKVRGPEGEQFF
DNA: TGTGCCAGCAGCAAAGTGCGGGGACCGGAGGGTGAGCAGTTCTTC